Listed below are T cell receptor beta chains from one sample, sequenced in a study of CD8 T cells in Susac syndrome. TCRdb reprocessed the immunoSEQ multiplex PCR reads via MiXCR and lists one record per CDR3 protein. This sample has about 200,000 distinct CDR3 sequences, with more than 90% found just once. Sequencing was performed on CD4+ T cells from PBMCs. These receptors were taken from a human donor with multiple sclerosis. CDR3s include the opening cysteine and the closing phenylalanine or tryptophan. A D gene is named only where the DNA matches it firmly. The listing skips clone size in some rows; elsewhere it reads once, few, many or a size class.

abundance	v_gene	d_gene	j_gene	CDR3nt	CDR3aa
.	TRBV20-1	TRBD2	TRBJ2-1	TGCAGTGCTTTTGGGACTAGCGGCAACGGGAATGAGCAGTTCTTC	CSAFGTSGNGNEQFF
.	TRBV30	.	TRBJ2-1	TGTGCCCGGAGAGGCCGAGACTACAATGAGCAGTTCTTC	CARRGRDYNEQFF
.	TRBV24-1	TRBD1	TRBJ2-1	TGTGCCACCAGTGATTCGACAGGGACGATCGATGAGCAGTTCTTC	CATSDSTGTIDEQFF
.	TRBV11-2	.	TRBJ1-2	TGTGCCAGCAGCTTAGAGAGGCGTCTAGGCTACACCTTC	CASSLERRLGYTF
.	TRBV20-1	TRBD1	TRBJ2-5	TGCAGCTGGGACAGGGGAGAGACCCAGTACTTC	CSWDRGETQYF
.	TRBV30	TRBD1	TRBJ2-3	TGTGCCTGGGCCCAAGGGACAGGGAATACAGATACGCAGTATTTT	CAWAQGTGNTDTQYF
.	TRBV5-6	.	TRBJ2-4	TGTGCCAGCAGCTTAGACAGCTTAGCCAAAAACATTCAGTACTTC	CASSLDSLAKNIQYF
.	TRBV20-1	.	TRBJ2-3	TGCAGTGCCCTAGCGAGATTAAAAGACACAGATACGCAGTATTTT	CSALARLKDTDTQYF
.	TRBV7-2	TRBD2	TRBJ2-3	TGTGCCAGCAGCTTAGCCCGACTAGCGGGAAGCACAGATACGCAGTATTTT	CASSLARLAGSTDTQYF
once	TRBV19	TRBD2	TRBJ2-2	TGTGCCAGTAGTATCAGACTAGCCCTGAACACCGGGGAGCTGTTTTTT	CASSIRLALNTGELFF
few	TRBV5-1	.	TRBJ2-7	TGCGCCAGCAGCTTGGCCGGCCGCGGGTGGCACGAGCAGTACTTC	CASSLAGRGWHEQYF
once	TRBV3-1	.	TRBJ1-4	TGTGCCAGCAGCCGAAGACGGGAACTGTTTTTT	CASSRRRELFF
.	TRBV23-1	TRBD1	TRBJ2-2	TGCGCCAGCCGAGGACAGGAAAACACCGGGGAGCTGTTTTTT	CASRGQENTGELFF
.	TRBV20-1	.	TRBJ1-5	TGCAGTGCTAGGGCCACAGGGCCTAGCAATCAGCCCCAGCATTTT	CSARATGPSNQPQHF
.	TRBV27	TRBD2	TRBJ2-1	TGTGCCAGCAGTTCACCGGGACTAGCGGGAGATATCTACAATGAGCAGTTCTTC	CASSSPGLAGDIYNEQFF
.	TRBV3-1	.	TRBJ2-7	TGTGCCAGCAGCCAGATCTACGAGCAGTACTTC	CASSQIYEQYF
.	TRBV5-1	.	TRBJ2-5	TGCGCCAGCAGCTTTGGCAGCCAGTCGGAGACCCAGTACTTC	CASSFGSQSETQYF
once	TRBV12-3/TRBV12-4	.	TRBJ1-5	TGTGCCAGCAGTGCCCGGGGAGGCAATCAGCCCCAGCATTTT	CASSARGGNQPQHF
.	TRBV24-1	.	TRBJ1-2	TGTGCCACCAGTGATCGGACCCTGGGAGGGAATGGCTACACCTTC	CATSDRTLGGNGYTF
.	TRBV20-1	.	TRBJ1-5	TGCAGTGCCCCTTCATGGGGGGATCAGCCCCAGCATTTT	CSAPSWGDQPQHF
.	TRBV12-3/TRBV12-4	.	TRBJ1-5	TGTGCCAGCAGTGGGACATCCCAGCCCCAGCATTTT	CASSGTSQPQHF
.	TRBV30	.	TRBJ1-2	TGTGCCTGGAAGGCGGTCAGCTACACCTTC	CAWKAVSYTF
.	TRBV20-1	.	TRBJ1-1	TGCAGTGCTAGACAGGGCCCCCATAGAGGGACTGAAGCTTTCTTT	CSARQGPHRGTEAFF
once	TRBV20-1	TRBD1	TRBJ1-3	TGCAGTGTGATGGACAGGAGCGGAAACACCATATATTTT	CSVMDRSGNTIYF
.	TRBV12-3/TRBV12-4	.	TRBJ1-2	TGTGCCAGCACCAACTGGGGGGTCAACTATGGCTACACCTTC	CASTNWGVNYGYTF
.	TRBV3-1	.	TRBJ1-1	TGTGCCAGCAGCCAAGGGGGCGCTGAAGCTTTCTTT	CASSQGGAEAFF